The 2 T cell receptor beta chains below all came from one sample that was sequenced in a study of T cell clones after liver transplantation. Data came from immunoSEQ multiplex PCR; TCRdb stores just in-frame clones and leaves some out. The sample has 85,000 to 130,000 clones, around four fifths seen once. The source material was CD4+ T cells from blood, sampled before liver transplant. Every receptor here comes from a human donor who received a liver transplant.

This chain links TRBV19 with TRBJ1-5; maybe TRBD1 (5 bases). The CDR3 is made up of 16 amino acids. Germline CDR1 and CDR2: LNHDA and SQIVND (reference sequence). Trimming took 4 bases from V and 6 from J, leaving 19 bases between them. DNA for the CDR3: TGTGCCAGTAGTAGCCGACAGTCCGGAAGGGGTCAGCCCCAGCATTTT. As protein: CASSSRQSGRGQPQHF.

The chain links TRBV2 to TRBJ1-2; no firm D call. V was shortened by 0 bases and J by 2 bases, with 10 bases between the two germline ends. There are 15 residues in the CDR3. Germline CDR1 SNHLY, CDR2 FYNNEI. The CDR3 region has the DNA TGTGCCAGCAGTGAAGCTTTGGGGTTCAACTATGGCTACACCTTC. The encoded protein is CASSEALGFNYGYTF.